This T cell receptor (beta chain) was recorded in a study of CD8+CD57+ T cells in acquired aplastic anemia. V was clipped by 4 bases and J by 2 bases, with 10 bases between them. Germline CDR1 is LGHNA and CDR2 is YNFKEQ. The CDR3 is 14 amino acids. Flow cytometry had shown expanded CD8+CD57+ cells in the patients chosen for sequencing. Profiles of TCR beta VDJ and CDR3 were generated from a genomic DNA template. Each CDR3 protein gets one entry after TCRdb re-called the reads with MiXCR. Here the sample spans 150,000 to 200,000 distinct CDR3 sequences, under 55% being singletons. This clonotype was recorded at least ten times.

The sequencing input was sorted CD4+, CD8+, or CD8+CD57+ T cells (not recorded which) from PBMCs. The chain combines TRBV4-2 with TRBJ2-3; D remains ambiguous. This sequence originates from a human donor with aplastic anemia. The CDR3 DNA reads TGTGCCAGCAGCCCCGGACCATTCACAGATACGCAGTATTTT. This translates into CASSPGPFTDTQYF.